Following are 25 T cell receptor beta chains from one sample sequenced in a study of identical twins. TCRdb reprocessed the 5' RACE reads with MiXCR, giving one entry per CDR3 protein. The table includes about 300,000 distinct CDR3 sequences, roughly an eighth detected once. This same sample was also taken into another study, of yellow fever vaccine responses in identical twins.

The sequencing input was CD8+ T cells sorted from blood. These receptors all stem from a woman aged 18-30 years in good health.

This clonotype was picked up a small number of times. The rearrangement uses TRBV28 and TRBJ1-6; TRBD1 might be the D (6 bases). CDR3 size: 14 residues. V lost 5 bases to trimming and J lost 10 bases, with 15 bases between them. Germline V gene data show CDR1 as MDHEN and CDR2 as SYDVKM. DNA of the CDR3: TGTGCCAGCAGTCCCCCGGACAGTTTGTCACCCCTCCACTTT. This encodes CASSPPDSLSPLHF.

This clonotype was found a few times. The rearrangement links TRBV6-4 to TRBJ2-2; D is unresolved. CDR1 and CDR2 from the germline V gene are MRHNA and SNTAGT. The CDR3 covers 14 residues. V was pared by 0 bases and J by 6 bases, with 8 bases between. The CDR3 loop is CASSDSFGAGELFF. The CDR3 region has the DNA TGTGCCAGCAGTGACTCGTTTGGGGCCGGGGAGCTGTTTTTT.

The sample holds a few counts of this clonotype. The chain recombines TRBV4-1 with TRBJ1-3; unclear D gene. V was trimmed by 0 bases and J by 0 bases, leaving 6 bases between them. Germline loops: CDR1 MGHRA, CDR2 YSYEKL. The CDR3 sequence is 15 residues long. CDR3 DNA sequence: TGCGCCAGCAGCCAAGAAGACTACTCTGGAAACACCATATATTTT. It codes for CASSQEDYSGNTIYF.

The chain employs TRBV12-3 or TRBV12-4 and TRBJ1-2, with a tentative D call TRBD1 (6 bases). The CDR3 totals 15 residues. With 8 bases removed from V and 2 bases from J, the gap between germline ends came to 18 bases. The CDR3 loop is CASVGTPRGNYGYTF. The DNA of the CDR3 is TGTGCCAGCGTCGGGACACCTCGAGGGAACTATGGCTACACCTTC.

DNA for the CDR3: TGCGCCAGCAGACCTGGAGGGGGAGGGTTCAACGAGCAGTACTTC. Its protein is CASRPGGGGFNEQYF. The J gene is TRBJ2-7, the V gene TRBV5-1; tentative D call: TRBD2 (7 bases). Germline values: CDR1 SGHRS, CDR2 YFSETQ. The CDR3 loop spans 15 amino acids. Trimming shortened V by 5 bases and J by 5 bases, and 20 bases separated the two germline ends. Full variable domain (outside the CDR3, taken from reference TRBV5-1 and TRBJ2-7): KAGVTQTPRYLIKTRGQQVTLSCSPISGHRSVSWYQQTPGQGLQFLFEYFSETQRNKGNFPGRFSGRQFSNSRSEMNVSTLELGDSALYLCASRPGGGGFNEQYFGPGTRLTVT.

This sequence joins TRBV7-8 and TRBJ2-2; 8 positions agree with TRBD1. Germline CDR1 SGHVS, CDR2 FQNEAQ. The CDR3 is 13 amino acids. Trimming removed 8 bases from V and 5 bases from J; junction bases left unmatched: 4. In DNA, the CDR3 is TGTGCCAGCGGACAGGGATTAACCGGGGAGCTGTTTTTT. Encoded protein: CASGQGLTGELFF.

Ten or more counts support this clonotype. The chain joins TRBV29-1 to TRBJ2-1; TRBD1 aligns across 7 bases. This CDR3 has 15 amino acids. The germline CDR1 and CDR2 sequences are SQVTM and ANQGSEA. With V trimmed by 3 bases and J by 4 bases, 9 bases remained unmatched. CDR3 amino acids: CSVDEGQTVYNEQFF. The CDR3 bases are TGCAGCGTTGACGAGGGACAGACCGTATACAATGAGCAGTTCTTC.

Only a few counts were recorded for this clonotype. The chain couples TRBV28 to TRBJ1-1; D is ambiguous. This CDR3 has 14 residues. V was shortened by 6 bases and J by 1 base, with 12 bases between the two germline ends. Per the germline V gene, CDR1 is MDHEN and CDR2 is SYDVKM. This CDR3 is CASSLISGNTEAFF. In DNA form, the CDR3 reads TGTGCCAGCAGCTTGATATCCGGGAACACTGAAGCTTTCTTT.

This chain links TRBV7-9 with TRBJ1-1; 7 bases fit TRBD1. Germline-derived CDR1 and CDR2 are SEHNR and FQNEAQ (reference sequence). After removal of 6 bases from V and 14 bases from J, the junction contained 12 bases not matched to a gene. The CDR3 is 12 amino acids. The chain's CDR3 is CASSLRQGSSFF. The CDR3 DNA reads TGTGCCAGCAGTCTCAGACAGGGCTCGTCGTTCTTT. The whole variable domain, filled in from reference TRBV7-9 and TRBJ1-1, reads DTGVSQNPRHKITKRGQNVTFRCDPISEHNRLYWYRQTLGQGPEFLTYFQNEAQLEKSRLLSDRFSAERPKGSFSTLEIQRTEQGDSAMYLCASSLRQGSSFFGQGTRLTVV.

The table lists this clonotype with many counts. The chain joins TRBV11-2 to TRBJ2-3; no firm D call. Trimming took 4 bases from V and 5 from J, leaving 4 bases between them. Per the germline V gene, CDR1 is SGHAT and CDR2 is FQNNGV. This CDR3 has 11 amino acids. The CDR3 sequence: CASSSQDTQYF. The CDR3 DNA follows: TGTGCCAGCAGCTCGCAAGATACGCAGTATTTT.

This clonotype was detected a few times. This chain joins TRBV7-9 and TRBJ2-2; D is perhaps TRBD1 or TRBD2 (5 bases each). V was shortened by 5 bases and J by 2 bases, with 18 bases between the two germline ends. The CDR3 extends over 17 amino acids. The germline V gene has CDR1 SEHNR and CDR2 FQNEAQ (reference sequence). CDR3 in DNA: TGTGCCAGCAGCCCACGGGACCGATCCTTCAACACCGGGGAGCTGTTTTTT. This gives the protein CASSPRDRSFNTGELFF.

The chain recombines TRBV20-1 with TRBJ1-1; tentatively, D is TRBD1 (5 bases). The CDR3 loop spans 15 amino acids. The germline V gene has CDR1 DFQATT and CDR2 SNEGSKA (reference sequence). The germline V and J ends were trimmed by 2 bases and 1 base, with 14 bases remaining between them. This chain's CDR3 is CSARFVGATNTEAFF. DNA for the CDR3: TGCAGTGCTAGATTCGTAGGGGCAACGAACACTGAAGCTTTCTTT.

This clonotype came up many times. The V and J genes are TRBV11-2 and TRBJ1-5, with 10 bases that match TRBD1. Germline assignment: CDR1 SGHAT and CDR2 FQNNGV. Losses at the gene ends were 6 bases for V and 4 bases for J; bases not matched to a gene: 6. The CDR3 runs to 15 residues. CDR3 protein: CASSSGTGENQPQHF. Here the CDR3 DNA reads TGTGCCAGCAGTTCCGGGACAGGGGAGAATCAGCCCCAGCATTTT.

The chain has TRBV29-1 and TRBJ2-5; D gene uncertain. The CDR3 has 13 residues. V shed 3 bases and J shed 7 bases, with 15 bases lying between them. Germline V gives CDR1 SQVTM, CDR2 ANQGSEA. CDR3 in DNA: TGCAGCGTTGAGTACAGCTTCTTCGTGACCCAGTACTTC. This encodes CSVEYSFFVTQYF.

This clonotype has ten or more counts. V usage is TRBV12-3 or TRBV12-4 and J usage is TRBJ2-1; TRBD2 might be the D (6 bases). The V gene lost 2 bases and the J gene lost 8 bases, with 10 bases spanning the gap. The CDR3 is 13 amino acids. In nucleotides, the CDR3 is TGTGCCAGCAGTTTAAAGGCTAGCGATGAGCAGTTCTTC. Its translation: CASSLKASDEQFF.

This sequence joins TRBV6-1 and TRBJ2-5; 8 bases line up with TRBD2. CDR1 and CDR2 (germline): MNHNS, SASEGT. This CDR3 is 14 amino acids long. With 6 bases clipped from V and 2 bases from J, the junction kept 5 bases outside the gene matches. In DNA form, the CDR3 reads TGTGCCAGCAGCCCGGGAGGGGAACAAGAGACCCAGTACTTC. Translation gives CASSPGGEQETQYF.

V is TRBV15 and J is TRBJ2-1, with D tentatively TRBD1 (6 bases). Per the germline V gene, CDR1 is LNHNV and CDR2 is YYDKDF (reference sequence). CDR3 length: 15 residues. V was pared by 7 bases and J by 0 bases, with 13 bases between. The CDR3 sequence: CATISADSSYNEQFF. Written as DNA, the CDR3 is TGTGCCACCATCTCGGCGGACAGCTCCTACAATGAGCAGTTCTTC.

The chain has TRBV20-1 and TRBJ1-2, with 9 bases that match TRBD1. CDR3 size: 15 residues. V shed 4 bases and J 4 bases; nucleotides not matched to a gene: 10. Germline assignment: CDR1 DFQATT and CDR2 SNEGSKA (reference sequence). CDR3 loop: CSAIPDRGALYGYTF. The DNA of the CDR3 is TGCAGTGCTATCCCGGACAGGGGCGCCCTCTATGGCTACACCTTC.

In this sample, this clonotype turned up a few times. The chain is built from TRBV7-2 and TRBJ1-6; TRBD1 might be the D (6 bases). This CDR3 is 14 amino acids long. Trimming stripped 1 base from V and 7 bases from J, with 8 bases between. Per the germline V gene, CDR1 is SGHTA and CDR2 is FQGNSA. Here the CDR3 DNA reads TGTGCCAGCAGCTTAGAACAGGGAAATTCACCCCTCCACTTT. This encodes CASSLEQGNSPLHF.

The sample holds a few counts of this clonotype. The rearrangement joins TRBV6-2 or TRBV6-3 to TRBJ2-7, with D perhaps TRBD1 or TRBD2 (5 bases each). The ends were cut back, 0 bases at V and 0 bases at J, with 9 bases in the middle. The germline gives CDR1 MNHEY, CDR2 SVGEGT. This CDR3 contains 15 residues. CDR3 DNA sequence: TGTGCCAGCAGTTACTCGGGGGACGGCTCCTACGAGCAGTACGTC. Protein: CASSYSGDGSYEQYV.

This clonotype was counted between two and nine times. V usage is TRBV5-1 and J usage is TRBJ1-3; possible D gene TRBD1, 5 bases. V lost 0 bases and J 2 bases, leaving 18 bases between the germline ends. The CDR3 runs 18 residues. Germline V gene data show CDR1 as SGHRS and CDR2 as YFSETQ. CDR3 sequence: CASSLVSRAIAAGNTIYF. The CDR3 region has the DNA TGCGCCAGCAGCTTGGTGTCCAGGGCAATCGCGGCTGGAAACACCATATATTTT.

The sample holds a few counts of this clonotype. The chain carries TRBV6-4 and TRBJ2-1, with a possible D match to TRBD1 (6 bases). The germline gives CDR1 MRHNA, CDR2 SNTAGT. This CDR3 contains 15 residues. The germline V and J ends were trimmed by 0 bases and 10 bases, with 16 bases remaining between them. The CDR3 sequence is CASSDSTGPGLEQFF. In nucleotides, the CDR3 is TGTGCCAGCAGTGACTCGACAGGCCCTGGGTTGGAGCAGTTCTTC.

This clonotype was seen a handful of times. The chain uses TRBV6-5 and TRBJ1-2, with no clear D. CDR3 length: 12 amino acids. Germline CDR1 reads MNHEY; CDR2 reads SVGAGI. V gave up 2 bases and J gave up 5 bases, with 6 bases separating them. The CDR3 DNA reads as TGTGCCAGCAGTTACGGGTCGTATGGCTACACCTTC. This codes for CASSYGSYGYTF.

Written as DNA, the CDR3 is TGTGCCAGCAGTTTAGGCCTCGGGCAGCATCAGCCCCAGCATTTT. Translating it yields CASSLGLGQHQPQHF. The gene calls are TRBV12-3 or TRBV12-4 and TRBJ1-5, with unresolved D. V was trimmed by 1 base and J by 5 bases, leaving 12 bases between them. The CDR3 spans 15 residues.

Only a few counts were recorded for this clonotype. The chain joins TRBV7-6 to TRBJ2-2; 9 bases agree with TRBD2. The trim removed 3 bases at V and 2 bases at J, leaving 10 bases unmatched. CDR1 SGHVS and CDR2 FNYEAQ come from the germline V gene. This CDR3 is 18 amino acids long. The CDR3 DNA follows: TGTGCCAGCAGCTTCCCCGCTAGCGGGGACCGTAACACCGGGGAGCTGTTTTTT. It specifies CASSFPASGDRNTGELFF. Full variable domain (remainder filled in from reference TRBV7-6 and TRBJ2-2): GAGVSQSPRYKVTKRGQDVALRCDPISGHVSLYWYRQALGQGPEFLTYFNYEAQQDKSGLPNDRFSAERPEGSISTLTIQRTEQRDSAMYRCASSFPASGDRNTGELFFGEGSRLTVL.